These T cell receptor beta chains were read from a single sample in a study of multiple sclerosis patients with progressive multifocal leukoencephalopathy. Method: immunoSEQ multiplex PCR; TCRdb's copy keeps in-frame clones and lacks some. This repertoire shows roughly 31,000 clones, around 91% found once; its top ten account for about 1.5%. Sample: PBMCs. These receptors were taken from a human donor with multiple sclerosis. Both conserved end residues are part of each CDR3. Each record gives: V gene, clone size, D gene, J gene, CDR3 protein, CDR3 DNA. The D gene is left open where the match is weak. Only part of the rows carry a size: once, few, many, or a class if the clone is expanded.

>TRBV11-2|NA|NA|TRBJ1-1
CASSLGFGVMNTEAFF
TGTGCCAGCAGCTTAGGATTCGGGGTTATGAACACTGAAGCTTTCTTT
>TRBV4-3|NA|NA|TRBJ2-1
CASSQEAANEQFF
TGCGCCAGCAGCCAAGAGGCTGCAAATGAGCAGTTCTTC
>TRBV6-5|NA|NA|TRBJ2-3
CASRLGPTQYF
TGTGCCAGCCGTCTGGGCCCCACGCAGTATTTT
>TRBV19|once|TRBD1|TRBJ1-5
CASSTGQYSNQPQHF
TGTGCCAGTAGTACGGGACAGTATAGCAATCAGCCCCAGCATTTT
>TRBV6-6|NA|NA|TRBJ1-4
CASGGLASEKLFF
TGTGCCAGCGGGGGGCTTGCGAGTGAAAAACTGTTTTTT
>TRBV28|NA|NA|TRBJ2-7
CASSPTGTGRPQQYF
TGTGCCAGCAGCCCCACCGGGACGGGGCGCCCGCAGCAGTACTTC
>TRBV7-9|NA|NA|TRBJ1-1
CASSLESTEAFF
TGTGCCAGCAGCTTAGAGAGCACTGAAGCTTTCTTT
>TRBV7-9|NA|NA|TRBJ2-5
CASSLLGAEQYF
TGTGCCAGCAGCTTACTTGGGGCAGAGCAGTACTTC
>TRBV6-1|NA|NA|TRBJ1-1
CASSSTGIAFF
TGTGCCAGCAGTTCCACAGGGATAGCTTTCTTT
>TRBV6-9|NA|NA|TRBJ1-1
CASSLDRREAFF
TGTGCCAGCAGTTTAGACAGGCGTGAAGCTTTCTTT
>TRBV28|once|TRBD2|TRBJ2-2
CASGGRSTGELFF
TGTGCCAGCGGCGGGAGGTCGACCGGGGAGCTGTTTTTT
>TRBV14|NA|NA|TRBJ1-2
CASSQDLGYGYTF
TGTGCCAGCAGCCAAGATTTGGGTTATGGCTACACCTTC
>TRBV5-5|NA|NA|TRBJ2-7
CASSPSRAYEQYF
TGTGCCAGCAGCCCATCCAGGGCCTACGAGCAGTACTTC
>TRBV6-1|NA|NA|TRBJ1-2
CASSEGDIGNYGYTF
TGTGCCAGCAGTGAGGGGGACATCGGGAACTATGGCTACACCTTC
>TRBV28|once|NA|TRBJ1-1
CASSLGGNTEAFF
TGTGCCAGCAGTTTGGGGGGAAACACTGAAGCTTTCTTT
>TRBV6-5|NA|TRBD1|TRBJ2-1
CASSYSDRGVSEQFF
TGTGCCAGCAGTTACTCGGACAGGGGGGTTTCGGAGCAGTTCTTC
>TRBV19|NA|TRBD2|TRBJ2-5
CASSMGTSGETQYF
TGTGCCAGTAGTATGGGGACTAGCGGGGAGACCCAGTACTTC
>TRBV7-8|NA|NA|TRBJ1-6
CASSLARRSPLHF
TGTGCCAGCAGCTTAGCGCGGCGATCACCCCTCCACTTT
>TRBV7-2|NA|TRBD2|TRBJ2-3
CASSSIAGGTDTQYF
TGTGCCAGCAGCTCAATAGCGGGGGGCACAGATACGCAGTATTTT
>TRBV4-3|few|TRBD1|TRBJ1-2
CASSTTGVGYGYTF
TGCGCCAGCAGCACCACAGGGGTCGGGTATGGCTACACCTTC
>TRBV19|once|NA|TRBJ2-7
CASSPRIFSYEQYF
TGTGCCAGTAGTCCCCGGATCTTCTCCTACGAGCAGTACTTC
>TRBV12-5|NA|NA|TRBJ2-1
CASGLVLSGIRSVYNEQFF
TGTGCTAGTGGTTTGGTACTATCCGGGATTCGCTCAGTCTACAATGAGCAGTTCTTC
>TRBV6-5|once|NA|TRBJ1-2
CASSSYSGIYGYTF
TGTGCCAGCAGTTCCTATAGTGGCATATATGGCTACACCTTC
>TRBV10-3|NA|TRBD1|TRBJ1-5
CAISERQGDQPQHF
TGTGCCATCAGTGAGAGGCAGGGGGATCAGCCCCAGCATTTT
>TRBV7-2|NA|NA|TRBJ2-2
CASSKGGSNTGERFF
TGTGCCAGCAGTAAAGGGGGGTCGAACACCGGGGAGCGGTTTTTT
>TRBV5-4|NA|TRBD2|TRBJ2-7
CASSLSASGTTLGEQYF
TGTGCCAGCAGCTTGTCGGCTAGCGGAACTACCCTAGGGGAGCAGTACTTC
>TRBV30|NA|NA|TRBJ1-2
CAWWGRALGGYGYTF
TGTGCCTGGTGGGGAAGGGCCCTCGGAGGATATGGCTACACCTTC
>TRBV7-2|NA|NA|TRBJ1-5
CASSLGSTLNQPQHF
TGTGCCAGCAGCTTAGGTTCGACACTAAATCAGCCCCAGCATTTT
>TRBV30|NA|NA|TRBJ1-2
CAWNPQVNYGYTF
TGTGCCTGGAATCCCCAGGTTAACTATGGCTACACCTTC
>TRBV9|NA|NA|TRBJ2-2
CASSVARGAPGELFF
TGTGCCAGCAGCGTAGCTCGGGGGGCGCCCGGGGAGCTGTTTTTT
>TRBV7-2|NA|TRBD2|TRBJ2-7
CASSLQGLVYEQYF
TGTGCCAGCAGCTTACAGGGACTAGTCTACGAGCAGTACTTC
>TRBV11-2|once|TRBD1|TRBJ2-1
CASSPRGTGKVGNEQFF
TGTGCCAGCAGCCCCAGGGGGACAGGCAAGGTAGGGAATGAGCAGTTCTTC
>TRBV4-3|NA|TRBD2|TRBJ2-1
CASSSQREEQFF
TGCGCCAGCAGCTCCCAGCGGGAAGAGCAGTTCTTC
>TRBV10-2|NA|NA|TRBJ1-1
CASGLRDTEAFF
TGCGCCAGCGGCCTACGGGACACTGAAGCTTTCTTT
>TRBV6-6|once|NA|TRBJ1-2
CASSYGGLYGYTF
TGTGCCAGCAGTTACGGAGGGCTTTATGGCTACACCTTC
>TRBV29-1|NA|TRBD1|TRBJ1-1
CSVEGDSPMNTEAFF
TGCAGCGTTGAAGGGGACAGCCCAATGAACACTGAAGCTTTCTTT
>TRBV10-3|once|NA|TRBJ2-1
CAIRTEKYNEQFF
TGTGCCATAAGGACAGAGAAATACAATGAGCAGTTCTTC
>TRBV6-5|NA|NA|TRBJ2-7
CASSQTWGAHEQYF
TGTGCCAGCAGCCAGACCTGGGGGGCCCACGAGCAGTACTTC
>TRBV6-5|NA|NA|TRBJ2-1
CATRSSNEQFF
TGTGCCACCCGATCCTCCAATGAGCAGTTCTTC
>TRBV11-2|once|NA|TRBJ2-7
CASSAGLREQYF
TGTGCCAGCAGCGCGGGACTCCGCGAGCAGTACTTC
>TRBV2|NA|TRBD1|TRBJ2-1
CASRDRARSYNEQFF
TGTGCCAGCAGGGACAGGGCACGCTCCTACAATGAGCAGTTCTTC
>TRBV9|NA|TRBD1|TRBJ1-6
CASSPSGGRGLSPLHF
TGTGCCAGCAGCCCCTCAGGGGGAAGGGGCCTTTCACCCCTCCACTTT
>TRBV14|NA|TRBD1|TRBJ2-2
CASSRDRLNTGELFF
TGTGCCAGCAGCCGGGACAGGTTGAACACCGGGGAGCTGTTTTTT
>TRBV15|NA|NA|TRBJ2-7
CATSRDGGNYEQYF
TGTGCCACCAGCAGAGATGGAGGCAACTACGAGCAGTACTTC
>TRBV14|once|NA|TRBJ1-1
CASSRRGTEAFF
TGTGCCAGCAGCCGGAGGGGGACTGAAGCTTTCTTT
>TRBV11-2|once|NA|TRBJ1-5
CASSLVGGSNQPQHF
TGTGCCAGCAGCTTAGTAGGGGGAAGCAATCAGCCCCAGCATTTT
>TRBV4-2|NA|TRBD1|TRBJ2-7
CASSGQKTGTGGYEQYF
TGTGCCAGCAGCGGACAAAAAACCGGGACAGGGGGTTACGAGCAGTACTTC
>TRBV9|NA|NA|TRBJ2-1
CASSVAANYNEQFF
TGTGCCAGCAGCGTAGCGGCTAACTACAATGAGCAGTTCTTC
>TRBV10-3|NA|NA|TRBJ2-2
CAIRDRAGELFF
TGTGCCATCAGGGATAGGGCCGGGGAGCTGTTTTTT
>TRBV9|NA|NA|TRBJ2-7
CASSVGGTAEGEQYF
TGTGCCAGCAGCGTAGGCGGGACGGCGGAGGGCGAGCAGTACTTC